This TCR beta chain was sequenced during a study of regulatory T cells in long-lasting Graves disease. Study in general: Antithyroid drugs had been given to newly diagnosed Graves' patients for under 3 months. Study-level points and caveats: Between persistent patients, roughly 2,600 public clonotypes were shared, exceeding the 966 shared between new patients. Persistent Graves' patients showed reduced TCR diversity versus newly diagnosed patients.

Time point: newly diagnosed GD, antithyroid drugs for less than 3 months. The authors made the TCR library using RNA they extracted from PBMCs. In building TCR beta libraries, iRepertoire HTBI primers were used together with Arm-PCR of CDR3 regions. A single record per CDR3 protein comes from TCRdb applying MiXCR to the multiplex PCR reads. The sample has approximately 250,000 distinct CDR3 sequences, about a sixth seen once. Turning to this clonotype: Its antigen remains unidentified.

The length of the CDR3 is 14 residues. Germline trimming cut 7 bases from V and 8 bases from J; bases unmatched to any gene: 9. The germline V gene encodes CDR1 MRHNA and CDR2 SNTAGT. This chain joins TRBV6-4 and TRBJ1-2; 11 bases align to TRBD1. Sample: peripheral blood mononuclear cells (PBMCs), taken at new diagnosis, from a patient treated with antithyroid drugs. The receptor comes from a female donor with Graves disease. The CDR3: CASTPGQGAGGYTF. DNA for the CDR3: TGTGCCAGCACCCCCGGACAGGGGGCGGGAGGCTACACCTTC.